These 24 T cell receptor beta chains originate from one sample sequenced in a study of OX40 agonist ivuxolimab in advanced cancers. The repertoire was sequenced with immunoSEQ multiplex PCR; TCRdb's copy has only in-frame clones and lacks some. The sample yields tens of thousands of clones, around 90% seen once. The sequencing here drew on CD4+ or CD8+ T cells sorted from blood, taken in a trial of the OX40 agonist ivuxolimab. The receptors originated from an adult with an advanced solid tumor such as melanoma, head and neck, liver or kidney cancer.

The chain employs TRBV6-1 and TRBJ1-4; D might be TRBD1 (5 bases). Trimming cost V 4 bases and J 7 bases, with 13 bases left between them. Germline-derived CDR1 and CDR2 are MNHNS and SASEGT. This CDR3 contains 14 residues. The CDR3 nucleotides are TGTGCCAGCAGTGTTTTGTGGGACGTTGAAAAACTGTTTTTT. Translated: CASSVLWDVEKLFF.

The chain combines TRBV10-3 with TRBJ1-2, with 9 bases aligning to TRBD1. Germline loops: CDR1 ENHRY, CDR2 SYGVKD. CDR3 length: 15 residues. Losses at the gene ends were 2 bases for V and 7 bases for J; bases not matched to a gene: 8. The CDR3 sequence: CAISEQTGGGIGYTF. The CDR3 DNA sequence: TGTGCCATCAGTGAGCAGACAGGGGGTGGTATTGGCTACACCTTC.

CDR3 loop: CASSRTSGNLETQYF. CDR3 DNA: TGTGCCAGCTCACGGACTAGCGGGAATCTAGAGACCCAGTACTTC. The chain couples TRBV18 to TRBJ2-5; 12 nucleotides align to TRBD2. There are 15 residues in the CDR3. The J segment lost 4 bases and the V segment lost 4 bases, leaving 4 bases of the junction unmatched. The germline V gene has CDR1 KGHSH and CDR2 LQKENI.

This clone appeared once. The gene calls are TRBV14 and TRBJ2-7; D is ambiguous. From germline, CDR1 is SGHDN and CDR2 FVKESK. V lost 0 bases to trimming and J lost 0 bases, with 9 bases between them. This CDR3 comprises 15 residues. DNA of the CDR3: TGTGCCAGCAGCCAAGAAACGCGCCCCTCCTACGAGCAGTACTTC. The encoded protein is CASSQETRPSYEQYF.

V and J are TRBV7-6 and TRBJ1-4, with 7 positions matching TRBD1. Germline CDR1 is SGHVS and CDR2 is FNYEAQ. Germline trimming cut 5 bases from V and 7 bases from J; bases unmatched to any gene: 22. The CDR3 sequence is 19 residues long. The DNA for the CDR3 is TGTGCCAGCAGCCTAACGCCCCAAGACAGGGTTGGGGAAAGTGAAAAACTGTTTTTT. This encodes CASSLTPQDRVGESEKLFF. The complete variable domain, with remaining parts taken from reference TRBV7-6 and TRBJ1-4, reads GAGVSQSPRYKVTKRGQDVALRCDPISGHVSLYWYRQALGQGPEFLTYFNYEAQQDKSGLPNDRFSAERPEGSISTLTIQRTEQRDSAMYRCASSLTPQDRVGESEKLFFGSGTQLSVL.

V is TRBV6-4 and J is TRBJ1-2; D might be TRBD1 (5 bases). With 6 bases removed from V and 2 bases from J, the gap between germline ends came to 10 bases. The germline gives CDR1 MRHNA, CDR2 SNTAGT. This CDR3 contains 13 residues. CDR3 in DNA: TGTGCCAGCAGAGAATCAGGGAACTATGGCTACACCTTC. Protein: CASRESGNYGYTF.

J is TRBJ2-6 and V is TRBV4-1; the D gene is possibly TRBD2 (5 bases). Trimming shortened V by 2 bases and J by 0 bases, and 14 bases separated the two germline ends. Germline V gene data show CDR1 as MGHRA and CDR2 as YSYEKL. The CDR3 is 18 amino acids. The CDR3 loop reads CASSQPTQRTSGANVLTF. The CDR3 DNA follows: TGCGCCAGCAGCCAACCTACTCAGCGGACCTCTGGGGCCAACGTCCTGACTTTC.

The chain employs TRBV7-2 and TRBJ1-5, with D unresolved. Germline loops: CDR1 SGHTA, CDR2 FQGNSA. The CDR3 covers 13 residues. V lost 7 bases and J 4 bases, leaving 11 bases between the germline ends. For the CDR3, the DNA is TGTGCCAGCACCAGCCAGCTGAATCAGCCCCAGCATTTT. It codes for CASTSQLNQPQHF.

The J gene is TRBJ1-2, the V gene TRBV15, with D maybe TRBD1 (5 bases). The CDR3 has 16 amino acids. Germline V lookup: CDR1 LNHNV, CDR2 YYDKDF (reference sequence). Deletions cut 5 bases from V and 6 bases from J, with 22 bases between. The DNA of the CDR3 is TGTGCCACCAGCGGACTAACGGGACTGACAGAGGATGGCTACACCTTC. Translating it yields CATSGLTGLTEDGYTF.

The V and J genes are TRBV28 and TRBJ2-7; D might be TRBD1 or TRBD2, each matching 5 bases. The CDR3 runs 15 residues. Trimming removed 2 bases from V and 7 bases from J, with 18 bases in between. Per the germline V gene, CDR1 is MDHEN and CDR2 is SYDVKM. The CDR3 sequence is CASSLVDSGMREQYF. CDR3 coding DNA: TGTGCCAGCAGTTTAGTTGACAGCGGTATGAGGGAGCAGTACTTC.

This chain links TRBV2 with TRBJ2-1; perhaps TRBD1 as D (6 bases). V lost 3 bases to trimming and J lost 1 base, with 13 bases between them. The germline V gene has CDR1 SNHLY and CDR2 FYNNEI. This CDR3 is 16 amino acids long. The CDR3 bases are TGTGCCAGCAGTGATCCGGACAGCCCGTCCTACAATGAGCAGTTCTTC. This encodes CASSDPDSPSYNEQFF.

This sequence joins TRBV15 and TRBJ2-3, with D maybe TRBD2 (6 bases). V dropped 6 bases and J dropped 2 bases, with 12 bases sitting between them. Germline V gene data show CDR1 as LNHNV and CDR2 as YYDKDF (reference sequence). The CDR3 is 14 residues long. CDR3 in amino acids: CATRKRALTDTQYF. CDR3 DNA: TGTGCCACCAGGAAGCGGGCCCTCACAGATACGCAGTATTTT.

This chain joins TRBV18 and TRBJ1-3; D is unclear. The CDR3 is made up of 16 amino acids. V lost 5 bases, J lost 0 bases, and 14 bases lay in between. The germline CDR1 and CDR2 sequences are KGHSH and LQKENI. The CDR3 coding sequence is TGTGCCAGCTCAAGACCGGGGATTCGCTCTGGAAACACCATATATTTT. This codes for CASSRPGIRSGNTIYF.

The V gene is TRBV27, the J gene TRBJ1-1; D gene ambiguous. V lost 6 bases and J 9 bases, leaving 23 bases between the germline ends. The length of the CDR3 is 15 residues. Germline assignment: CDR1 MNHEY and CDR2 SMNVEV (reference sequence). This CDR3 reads CASSPPPPGRWKAFF. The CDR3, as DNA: TGTGCCAGCAGCCCCCCGCCGCCCGGCCGCTGGAAAGCTTTCTTT.

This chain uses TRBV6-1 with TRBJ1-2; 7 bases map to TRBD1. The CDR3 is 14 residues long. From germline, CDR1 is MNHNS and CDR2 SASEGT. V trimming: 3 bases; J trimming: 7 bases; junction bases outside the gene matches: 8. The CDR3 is CASSDNTGEGGYTF. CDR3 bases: TGTGCCAGCAGTGATAATACAGGGGAGGGTGGCTACACCTTC.

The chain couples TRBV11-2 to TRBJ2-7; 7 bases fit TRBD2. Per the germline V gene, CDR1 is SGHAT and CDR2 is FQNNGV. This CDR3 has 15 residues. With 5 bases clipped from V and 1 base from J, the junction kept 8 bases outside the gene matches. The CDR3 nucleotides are TGTGCCAGCAGCCCTTCTACCGGGGGGTCCTACGAGCAGTACTTC. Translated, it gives CASSPSTGGSYEQYF.

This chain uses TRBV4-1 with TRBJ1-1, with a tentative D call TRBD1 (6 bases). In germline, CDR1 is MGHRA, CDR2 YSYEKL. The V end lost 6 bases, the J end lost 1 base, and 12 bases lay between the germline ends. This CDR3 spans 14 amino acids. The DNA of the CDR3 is TGCGCCAGCAGAGGGACACTTAAGAACACTGAAGCTTTCTTT. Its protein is CASRGTLKNTEAFF.

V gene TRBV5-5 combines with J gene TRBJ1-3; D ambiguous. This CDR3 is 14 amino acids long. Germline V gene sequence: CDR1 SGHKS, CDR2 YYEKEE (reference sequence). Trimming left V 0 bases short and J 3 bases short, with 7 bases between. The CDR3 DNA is TGTGCCAGCAGCTTGGGCGGAGGTGGAAACACCATATATTTT. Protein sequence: CASSLGGGGNTIYF.

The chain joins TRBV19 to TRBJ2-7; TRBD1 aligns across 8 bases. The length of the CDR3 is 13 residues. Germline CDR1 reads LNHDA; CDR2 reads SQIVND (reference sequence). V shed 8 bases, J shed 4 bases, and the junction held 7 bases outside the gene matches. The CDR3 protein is CASGTRTGYEQYF. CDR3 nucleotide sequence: TGTGCCAGTGGAACCCGGACAGGGTACGAGCAGTACTTC.

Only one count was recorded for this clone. As DNA, the CDR3 is TGTGCCAGCAGAGGGACTAAACAGTACGAGCAGTACTTC. Translation gives CASRGTKQYEQYF. The V gene is TRBV6-5, the J gene TRBJ2-7, with 7 nucleotides matching TRBD2. From germline, CDR1 is MNHEY and CDR2 SVGAGI. The CDR3 covers 13 residues. Losses at the gene ends were 6 bases for V and 4 bases for J; bases not matched to a gene: 6.

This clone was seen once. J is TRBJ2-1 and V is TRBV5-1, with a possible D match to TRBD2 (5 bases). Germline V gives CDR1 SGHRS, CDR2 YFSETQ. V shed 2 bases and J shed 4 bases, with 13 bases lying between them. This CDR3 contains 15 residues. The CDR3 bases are TGCGCCAGCAGCTTAGGGCCCGACTATTACAATGAGCAGTTCTTC. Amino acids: CASSLGPDYYNEQFF.

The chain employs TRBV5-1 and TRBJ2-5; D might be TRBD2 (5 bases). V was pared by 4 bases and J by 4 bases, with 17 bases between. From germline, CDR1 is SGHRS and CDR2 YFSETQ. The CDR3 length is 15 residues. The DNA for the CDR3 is TGCGCCAGCAGCCCGGATGGCGGGTTAGGAGAGACCCAGTACTTC. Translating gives CASSPDGGLGETQYF.

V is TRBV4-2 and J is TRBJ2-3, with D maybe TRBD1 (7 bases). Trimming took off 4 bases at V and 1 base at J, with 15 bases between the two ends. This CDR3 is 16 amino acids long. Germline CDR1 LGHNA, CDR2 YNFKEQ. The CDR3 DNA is TGTGCCAGCAGCCCATTTCAGGGGGGAGGCACAGATACGCAGTATTTT. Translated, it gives CASSPFQGGGTDTQYF.

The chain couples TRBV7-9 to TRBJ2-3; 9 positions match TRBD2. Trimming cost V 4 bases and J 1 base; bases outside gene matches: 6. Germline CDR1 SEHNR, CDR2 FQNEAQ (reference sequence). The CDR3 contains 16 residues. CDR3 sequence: CASSSAWTSGTDTQYF. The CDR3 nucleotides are TGTGCCAGCAGCTCAGCCTGGACTAGCGGCACAGATACGCAGTATTTT.